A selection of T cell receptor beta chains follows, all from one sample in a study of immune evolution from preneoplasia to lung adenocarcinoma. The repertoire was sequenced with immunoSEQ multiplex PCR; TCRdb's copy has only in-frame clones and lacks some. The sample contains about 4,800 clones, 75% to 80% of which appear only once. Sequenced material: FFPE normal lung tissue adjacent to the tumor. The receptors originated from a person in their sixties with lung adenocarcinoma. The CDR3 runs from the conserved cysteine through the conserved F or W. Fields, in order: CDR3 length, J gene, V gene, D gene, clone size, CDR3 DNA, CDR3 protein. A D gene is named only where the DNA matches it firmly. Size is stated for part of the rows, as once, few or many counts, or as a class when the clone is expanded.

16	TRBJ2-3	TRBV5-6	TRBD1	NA	TGTGCCAGCAGCTTACTGACAGGGGGAGGCACAGATACGCAGTATTTT	CASSLLTGGGTDTQYF
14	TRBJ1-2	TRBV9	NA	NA	TGTGCCAGCAGCGTAGGAGGGGGAAGCTATGGCTACACCTTC	CASSVGGGSYGYTF
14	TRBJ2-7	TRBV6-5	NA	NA	TGTGCCAGCAGTACCGGGGGGCTGCGATACGAGCAGTACTTC	CASSTGGLRYEQYF
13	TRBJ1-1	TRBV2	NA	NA	TGTGCCAGCAGTGAAGCCCCGGGGTCTGAAGCTTTCTTT	CASSEAPGSEAFF
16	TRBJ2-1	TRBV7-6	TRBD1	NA	TGTGCCAGCAGCCCTCCCTCGGGACAGGGGGCGCGTGAGCAGTTCTTC	CASSPPSGQGAREQFF
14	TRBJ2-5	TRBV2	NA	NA	TGTGCCACCATGTGGGAGGCATTCCAAGAGACCCAGTACTTC	CATMWEAFQETQYF
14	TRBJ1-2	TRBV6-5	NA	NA	TGTGCCAGCAGTTCCGGGGGACACAACTATGGCTACACCTTC	CASSSGGHNYGYTF
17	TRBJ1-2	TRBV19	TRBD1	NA	TGTGCCAGTAGTATCCGACAGGGATACCGCTATAACTATGGCTACACCTTC	CASSIRQGYRYNYGYTF
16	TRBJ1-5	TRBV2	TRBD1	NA	TGTGCCAGCAGCCTAAATTGGGACAGCGGGAATCAGCCCCAGCATTTT	CASSLNWDSGNQPQHF
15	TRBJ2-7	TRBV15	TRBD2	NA	TGTGCCACCAGCAGAGTCGGGGGGAGGGCCTACGAGCAGTACTTC	CATSRVGGRAYEQYF
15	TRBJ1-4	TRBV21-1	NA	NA	TGTGCCAGCAGTCGGAAGGAGGGGGTAGGTGAAAAACTGTTTTTT	CASSRKEGVGEKLFF
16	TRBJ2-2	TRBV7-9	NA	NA	TGTGCCAGCAGCTTAGCGCTCGCAGGGGACACCGGGGAGCTGTTTTTT	CASSLALAGDTGELFF
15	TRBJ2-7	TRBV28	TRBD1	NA	TGTGCCAGCATTATGGCAGGGGGTTTGAGCTACGAGCAGTACTTC	CASIMAGGLSYEQYF
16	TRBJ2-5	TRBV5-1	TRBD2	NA	TGCGCCAGCAGCTTGACTAGCGGGAGTTTGACGGAGACCCAGTACTTC	CASSLTSGSLTETQYF
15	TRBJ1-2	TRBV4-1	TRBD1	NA	TGCGCCAGCAGCCAAGATCGGGACAGGGCAAGAGGCTACACCTTC	CASSQDRDRARGYTF
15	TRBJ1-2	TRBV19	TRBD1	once	TGTGCCAGCAGTATTCCCGGACAGGGGGTCTATGGCTACACCTTC	CASSIPGQGVYGYTF
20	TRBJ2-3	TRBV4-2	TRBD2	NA	TGTGCCAGCAGCCCGACACCGGGACTAGCGGGAGGATTTGGCACAGATACGCAGTATTTT	CASSPTPGLAGGFGTDTQYF
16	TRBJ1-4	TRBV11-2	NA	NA	TGTGCCAGCAGCTTAAGACAGATTGCAACTAATGAAAAACTGTTTTTT	CASSLRQIATNEKLFF
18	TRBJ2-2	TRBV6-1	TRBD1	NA	TGTGCCAGCAGTGTACGGCAAAGACAGGGGGACGGCACCGGGGAGCTGTTTTTT	CASSVRQRQGDGTGELFF
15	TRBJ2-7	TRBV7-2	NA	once	TGTGCCAGCAGCTACGACGGACAGTTTGCCTACGAGCAGTACTTC	CASSYDGQFAYEQYF
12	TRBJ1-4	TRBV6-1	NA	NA	TGTGCCAGCAACAAACGGGATGAAAAACTGTTTTTT	CASNKRDEKLFF
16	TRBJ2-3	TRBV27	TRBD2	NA	TGTGCCAGCAGTTTAGTGGCGGGGGGGAGCACAGATACGCAGTATTTT	CASSLVAGGSTDTQYF
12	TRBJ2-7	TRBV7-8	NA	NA	TGTGCCAGCAGCGAAGGGTACTACGAGCAGTACTTC	CASSEGYYEQYF
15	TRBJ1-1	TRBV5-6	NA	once	TGTGCCAGCAGCCAAAGTGTTGCCGGGAACACTGAAGCTTTCTTT	CASSQSVAGNTEAFF
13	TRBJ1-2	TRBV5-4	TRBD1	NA	TGTGCCAGCAACGTAGGGGGCTTCTATGGCTACACCTTC	CASNVGGFYGYTF
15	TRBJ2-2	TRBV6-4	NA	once	TGTGCCAGCAGCGCCGCACTAGCTTCCACCGGGGAGCTGTTTTTT	CASSAALASTGELFF
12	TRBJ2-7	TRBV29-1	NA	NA	TGCAGCGTGGGATCGACTATCCACGAGCAGTACTTC	CSVGSTIHEQYF
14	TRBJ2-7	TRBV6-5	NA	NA	TGTGCCACCGGTCAGGCGCGGCTGTCCTACGAGCAGTACTTC	CATGQARLSYEQYF
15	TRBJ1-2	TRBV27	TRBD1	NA	TGTGCCAGCAGTTACCAGGGGGGGCCCGGGTATGGCTACACCTTC	CASSYQGGPGYGYTF
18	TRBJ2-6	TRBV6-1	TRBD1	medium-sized	TGTGCCAGCAGTGGGACGGGACAGGGGAACTCTGGGGCCAACGTCCTGACTTTC	CASSGTGQGNSGANVLTF
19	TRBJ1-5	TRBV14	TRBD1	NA	TGTGCCAGCAGCCAAGAAAAGACAGGGGCGGATGTGAGCAATCAGCCCCAGCATTTT	CASSQEKTGADVSNQPQHF
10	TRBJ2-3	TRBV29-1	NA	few	TGCAGCGTTGCTTGGGGGGAGCAGTATTTT	CSVAWGEQYF
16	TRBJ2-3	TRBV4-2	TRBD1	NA	TGTGCCAGCAGCCTAACCCGGGACAGTTCCACAGATACGCAGTATTTT	CASSLTRDSSTDTQYF
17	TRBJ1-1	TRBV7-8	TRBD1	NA	TGTGCCAGCAGCCCACGGACAGGTTTTCTTAGAAACACTGAAGCTTTCTTT	CASSPRTGFLRNTEAFF
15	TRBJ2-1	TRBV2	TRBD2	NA	TGTGCCAGCATAGATCAGACTAGCGGGAGTAATGAGCAGTTCTTC	CASIDQTSGSNEQFF
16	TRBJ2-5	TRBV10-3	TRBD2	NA	TGTGCCATCAGTGACACTAGCGGGGACCACCAAGAGACCCAGTACTTC	CAISDTSGDHQETQYF
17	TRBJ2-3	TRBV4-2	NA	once	TGTGCCAGCAGCCGCGAAGGGGGGGGCACTAGCACAGATACGCAGTATTTT	CASSREGGGTSTDTQYF
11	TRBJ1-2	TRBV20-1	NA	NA	TGCAGTGCGAGTGGAGGCTATGGCTACACCTTC	CSASGGYGYTF
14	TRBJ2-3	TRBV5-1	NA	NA	TGCGCCAGCAGCTTGGACAGGGAGTTAGATACGCAGTATTTT	CASSLDRELDTQYF
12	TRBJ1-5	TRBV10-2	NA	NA	TGCGCCAGCACCAGCCTTAATCAGCCCCAGCATTTT	CASTSLNQPQHF
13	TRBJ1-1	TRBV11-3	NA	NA	TGTGCCAGCAGCTCTAATTACAGGGAGGAAGCTTTCTTT	CASSSNYREEAFF
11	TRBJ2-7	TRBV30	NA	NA	TGTGCCTGGAGGTTGGAGGTCGAGCAGTACTTC	CAWRLEVEQYF
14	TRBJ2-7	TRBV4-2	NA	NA	TGTGCCAGCAGCCAAGATACAGCGTCCTACGAGCAGTACTTC	CASSQDTASYEQYF
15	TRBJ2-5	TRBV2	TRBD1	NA	TGTGCCAGCAGTGAACGGACAGGGATCCAAGAGACCCAGTACTTC	CASSERTGIQETQYF
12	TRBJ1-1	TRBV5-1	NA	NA	TGCGCCAGCAGCGCAGGGCGGGATGAAGCTTTCTTT	CASSAGRDEAFF
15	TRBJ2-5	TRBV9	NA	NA	TGTGCCAGCAGCTTAGAGGGCAGGAGGGAAGAGACCCAGTACTTC	CASSLEGRREETQYF
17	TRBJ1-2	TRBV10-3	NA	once	TGTGCCATCAGTGAGTCGACTCGGCAGCGGACCGATTATGGCTACACCTTC	CAISESTRQRTDYGYTF
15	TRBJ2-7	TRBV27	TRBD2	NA	TGTGCCAGCAGTTTATCTAGCGGGACGTCCTACGAGCAGTACTTC	CASSLSSGTSYEQYF
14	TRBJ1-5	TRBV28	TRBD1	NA	TGTGCCAGCATAGGGGGACAGGGGGATCAGCCCCAGCATTTT	CASIGGQGDQPQHF